A selection of T cell receptor beta chains follows, all from one sample in a study of prognosis after radiotherapy for stage I lung cancer. TCRdb re-called the multiplex PCR reads through MiXCR, storing one row per CDR3 protein. The sample has over 10,000 distinct CDR3 sequences; roughly 50% are singletons. The sequenced sample was PBMCs, obtained before or after stereotactic body radiation therapy (not recorded which). The receptor set was obtained from a donor over 45 with non-small cell lung cancer. The CDR3 runs from the conserved cysteine through the conserved F or W. The D gene is left open where the match is weak.

V gene	J gene	D gene	CDR3 protein
TRBV11-2	TRBJ2-3	NA	CASSLRWGGPRADTQYF
TRBV20-1	TRBJ2-7	TRBD1	CSAWTGRYEQYF
TRBV6-1	TRBJ1-6	TRBD1	CASYGQGNSPLHF
TRBV6-1	TRBJ1-4	NA	CASRSGTSVFF
TRBV20-1	TRBJ2-7	TRBD2	CSARGLAGSGEQYF
TRBV7-9	TRBJ2-5	NA	CASSSQTRGPYQETQYF
TRBV7-2	TRBJ2-3	TRBD2	CASSSGLAGITDTQYF
TRBV28	TRBJ2-1	TRBD1	CASDPGTGGDEQFF
TRBV6-5	TRBJ2-3	TRBD2	CASSWGTSGSSTDTQYF
TRBV2	TRBJ1-5	NA	CASSAGGRVPQHF
TRBV28	TRBJ2-4	TRBD2	CASSPGLAVAKNIQYF
TRBV6-1	TRBJ2-3	NA	CASSVGVSTDTQYF
TRBV7-8	TRBJ2-7	TRBD2	CASSPALRLAGLGEQYF
TRBV6-5	TRBJ2-7	NA	CASSYDGVSSYEQYF
TRBV7-6	TRBJ2-7	NA	CASSLHHGGGQGELYF
TRBV11-2	TRBJ2-5	NA	CASSQSVSSKETQYF
TRBV29-1	TRBJ2-5	NA	CSVDVLGRGDSETQYF
TRBV2	TRBJ2-1	NA	CASSDHNEQFF
TRBV20-1	TRBJ1-2	TRBD1	CSAWTGGHYGYTF
TRBV7-6	TRBJ2-7	TRBD2	CASSLVAGANSYEQYF
TRBV7-9	TRBJ2-6	NA	CASSLGHGVSGANVLTF
TRBV3-1	TRBJ1-2	TRBD1	CASSRPGTGRGYTF
TRBV6-1	TRBJ2-1	TRBD2	CASRPVAGVDEQFF
TRBV7-2	TRBJ2-1	TRBD2	CASSSASGRFSEQFF
TRBV6-1	NA	TRBD2	CASSEEDRTSGPNNEQFF
TRBV4-1	TRBJ1-4	TRBD1	CASRPGQPNEKLFF
TRBV20-1	TRBJ1-1	TRBD1	CSAMQGAVAEAFF
TRBV6-9	TRBJ2-1	NA	CASSYVGGLNEQFF
TRBV27	TRBJ2-7	TRBD1	CASSRSRDRVYYEQYF
TRBV19	TRBJ1-1	TRBD1	CASSISRQGRTEAFF
TRBV11-3	TRBJ1-6	NA	CASSFRDYNSPLHF
TRBV28	TRBJ2-1	TRBD2	CASSLEMTSVYEQFF
TRBV14	TRBJ1-2	NA	CASSSLRGDGYTF
TRBV27	TRBJ1-1	TRBD1	CASSIIGQGDRTEAFF
TRBV7-8	NA	TRBD2	CASSSSTLTSGGTYNEQFF
TRBV10-3	TRBJ2-1	TRBD1	CAFPGQGADNEQFF
TRBV11-3	TRBJ2-7	NA	CASSFQGNYEQYF
TRBV4-1	TRBJ2-1	NA	CASSQDFTEGDGRFF
TRBV5-4	TRBJ1-1	NA	CASSLARANTEAFF
TRBV2	TRBJ2-1	TRBD2	CASSELAGGNNEQFF
TRBV3-1	TRBJ2-7	TRBD1	CASRHRTGADEQYF
TRBV6-1	TRBJ1-1	TRBD1	CASEDRGLMNTEAFF
TRBV6-2/TRBV6-3	TRBJ1-1	NA	CASSYQGTMNTEAFF
TRBV20-1	TRBJ1-6	NA	CSARDPGRGSSPLHF
TRBV25-1	TRBJ1-1	NA	CASSEIDGNTEAFF
TRBV7-9	TRBJ2-7	NA	CASSSFNTYEQYF
TRBV24-1	TRBJ2-5	NA	CATSEGSVETQYF
TRBV28	TRBJ2-5	TRBD2	CASRTPAGGVETQYF
TRBV20-1	TRBJ2-1	NA	CSAERLTGDNEQF
TRBV7-3	TRBJ2-1	NA	CASSLGGSGCFYNEQFF
TRBV28	TRBJ2-7	TRBD1	CASSLKGTGGEQYF
TRBV20-1	TRBJ2-6	NA	CSLVGANFLTF
TRBV2	TRBJ2-1	NA	CASSSVGPYNEQFF